Listed here is a single TCR beta chain. Reanalyzing the 5' RACE reads, TCRdb keeps one entry per CDR3 protein, without DNA. Its clone listing holds roughly 300,000 distinct CDR3 sequences. The entry originates in a study of T cells expressing NK-cell markers. The overall study: From sorted CD3+CD56+NKG2C+, CD3+CD56+NKG2C- and CD3+CD56-NKG2C+ T cells came the TCR beta repertoires.

This CDR3 region has 17 residues. Germline values: CDR1 SGHKS, CDR2 YYEKEE (reference sequence). The TCR sequence derives from a woman aged 18 to 75 in good health. The sequenced sample was blood T cells: a sorted CD56 or NKG2C T cell subset, CD4+ or CD8+ T cells, or bulk PBMC T cells (not recorded which). V and J are TRBV5-5 and TRBJ1-2; without DNA, the TCRdb call of TRBD1 cannot be checked. CDR3 in amino acids: CASSLDGGQSANYGYTF.